This T cell receptor (beta chain) was observed in a study of OX40 agonist ivuxolimab in advanced cancers. Notes on this clone: Its antigen remains unknown.

V dropped 2 bases and J dropped 0 bases, with 8 bases sitting between them. The CDR3 has 14 amino acids. Looked up from germline, CDR1 is SNHLY and CDR2 is FYNNEI. Clones were sequenced by immunoSEQ multiplex PCR, and TCRdb holds only the in-frame ones, with some missing. The sample holds 97,000 or so clones, around 89% seen once. Overall study findings and caveats: Antigen specificity was not determined for the expanded peripheral T cells. At 0.1 to 3.0 mg/kg, clonal expansion of CD4+ and CD8+ blood T cells had occurred by week 6. In the 0.1-3.0 mg/kg groups, partial responders showed among the lowest expansion.

The input for sequencing was CD4+ or CD8+ T cells sorted from blood, taken in a trial of the OX40 agonist ivuxolimab. The TCR was taken from an adult with an advanced solid tumor such as melanoma, head and neck, liver or kidney cancer. The gene calls are TRBV2 and TRBJ2-7; no definite D call. CDR3 protein: CASSEWYSSYEQYF. CDR3 DNA: TGTGCCAGCAGTGAATGGTACAGCTCCTACGAGCAGTACTTC.